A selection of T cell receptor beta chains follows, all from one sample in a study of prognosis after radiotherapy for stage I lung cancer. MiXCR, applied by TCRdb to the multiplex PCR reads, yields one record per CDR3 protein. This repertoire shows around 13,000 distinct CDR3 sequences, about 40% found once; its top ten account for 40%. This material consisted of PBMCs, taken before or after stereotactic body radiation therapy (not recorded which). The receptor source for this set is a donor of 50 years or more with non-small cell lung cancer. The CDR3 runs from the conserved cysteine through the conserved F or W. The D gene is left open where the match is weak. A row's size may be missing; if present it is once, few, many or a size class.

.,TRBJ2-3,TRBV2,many,TGTGCCAGCAGTCCTCGTGCAAGCACAGATACGCAGTATTTT,CASSPRASTDTQYF
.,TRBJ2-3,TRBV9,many,TGTGCCAGCAGCGTATCAACAGATACGCAGTATTTT,CASSVSTDTQYF
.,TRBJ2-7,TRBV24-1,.,TGTGCCACCAGTTATTCCCAAGGGGGGGTAGGCGAGCAGTACTTC,CATSYSQGGVGEQYF
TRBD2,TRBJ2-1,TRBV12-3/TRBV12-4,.,TGTGCCAGCAGTTCGCTAGCGGTACTGGATGAGCAGTTCTTC,CASSSLAVLDEQFF
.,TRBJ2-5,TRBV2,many,TGTGCCTGCCAAATCACTCCTCAAGAGACCCAGTACTTC,CACQITPQETQYF
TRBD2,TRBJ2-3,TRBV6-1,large,TGTGCCAGCAGAACTACGGCTAGCGGGGCCACAGATACGCAGTATTTT,CASRTTASGATDTQYF
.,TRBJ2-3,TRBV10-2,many,TGCGCCAGCAGTGGATATTGGGAGCGAACAGATACGCAGTATTTT,CASSGYWERTDTQYF
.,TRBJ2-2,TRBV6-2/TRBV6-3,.,TGTGCCAGCAGTTTGGCAGGGACGAACACCGGGGAGCTGTTTTTT,CASSLAGTNTGELFF
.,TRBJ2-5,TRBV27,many,TGTGCCAGCAGTTTTTACGGGACCCAGTACTTC,CASSFYGTQYF
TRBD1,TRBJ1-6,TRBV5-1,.,TGCGCCAGCAGCTTGGACGGACAGGGCAATAATTCACCCCTCCACTTT,CASSLDGQGNNSPLHF
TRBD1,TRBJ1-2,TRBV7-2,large,TGTGCCAGCAGCCCCCGGGACAGGGTAAATGGCTACACCTTC,CASSPRDRVNGYTF
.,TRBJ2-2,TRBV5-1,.,TGCGCCAGCAGCCCTGAGGGCCACGCCCCCGGGGAGCTGTTTTTT,CASSPEGHAPGELFF
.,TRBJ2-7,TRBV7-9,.,TGTGCCAGCAGCCCAGGGGGGACCCGGGGATACGAGCAGTACTTC,CASSPGGTRGYEQYF
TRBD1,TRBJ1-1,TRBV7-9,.,TGTGCCAGCAGCCCGGGACAGAGCATGAACACTGAAGCTTTCTTT,CASSPGQSMNTEAFF
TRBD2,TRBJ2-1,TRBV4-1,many,TGCGCCAGCAGCCAAGGAACGAGTCTAGCGGGGGGGAAGAATGAGCAGTTCTTC,CASSQGTSLAGGKNEQFF
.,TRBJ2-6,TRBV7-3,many,TGTGCCAGCAGCTTTGGGGCCAACGTCCTGACTTTC,CASSFGANVLTF
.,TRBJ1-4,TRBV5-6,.,TGTGCCAGCAGCTTGTCGGCCGAGGATGGGATGTTTTTT,CASSLSAEDGMFF
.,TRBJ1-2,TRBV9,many,TGTGCCAGCAGCGTAAACGAGGGAGCTAACTATGGCTACACCTTC,CASSVNEGANYGYTF
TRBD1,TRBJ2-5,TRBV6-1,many,TGTGCCAGTAGGGGGAATGGGGCGACAGGGGCCCAAGAGACCCAGTACTTC,CASRGNGATGAQETQYF
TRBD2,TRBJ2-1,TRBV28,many,TGTGCCAGCACTCCAGCTGGGACTAGCGCTTCCAATGAGCAGTTCTTC,CASTPAGTSASNEQFF
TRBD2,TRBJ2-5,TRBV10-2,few,TGCGCCAGCAGTGAAAGCGGGGGGCAAGAGACCCAGTACTTC,CASSESGGQETQYF
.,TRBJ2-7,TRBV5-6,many,TGTGCCAGCAGCTTGGGTAACTACGAGCAGTACTTC,CASSLGNYEQYF
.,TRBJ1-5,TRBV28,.,TGTGCCAGCAGCCCCGGGTCCGAAATAGGGGGAAACCAGCCCCAGCATTTT,CASSPGSEIGGNQPQHF
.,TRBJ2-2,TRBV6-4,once,TGTGCCAGCAGAGCCACGGGGACATTGAACAACGGGGAGCTGTTTTTT,CASRATGTLNNGELFF
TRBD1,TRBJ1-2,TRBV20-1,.,TGCAGTGTGGTCGTGGAAGGACAGGGGGCAGGAAACTATGGCTACACCTTC,CSVVVEGQGAGNYGYTF
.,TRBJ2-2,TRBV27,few,TGTGCCAGCAGTTGGACGGGAGTGGTCGGGGAGCTGTTTTTT,CASSWTGVVGELFF
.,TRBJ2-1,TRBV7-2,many,TGTGCCAGCAGCTTAGAACGGAGCACTGAGCAGTTCTTC,CASSLERSTEQFF
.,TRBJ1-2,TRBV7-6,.,TGTGCCAGCAGCCTCCCCCACAGGGATGGCTACACCTTC,CASSLPHRDGYTF
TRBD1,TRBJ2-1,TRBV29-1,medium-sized,TGCAGCGTCGACGGGACAGAGGGATACAATGAGCAGTTCTTC,CSVDGTEGYNEQFF
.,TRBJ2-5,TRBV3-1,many,TGTGCCAGCAGCCAACGTGGCGCTCAGACCCAGTACTTC,CASSQRGAQTQYF
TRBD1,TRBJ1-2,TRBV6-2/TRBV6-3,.,TGTGCCAGCGGACGACAGGGCTTCCTTGGCTACACCTTC,CASGRQGFLGYTF
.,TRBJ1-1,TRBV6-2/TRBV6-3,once,TGTGCCAGCAGTGAAGGGAGGGCAGGGAGGAACACTGAAGCTTTCTTT,CASSEGRAGRNTEAFF
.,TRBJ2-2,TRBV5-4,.,TGTGCCAGCAGATCTTTTCGCAACACCGGGGAGCTGTTTTTT,CASRSFRNTGELFF
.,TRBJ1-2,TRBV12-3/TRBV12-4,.,TGTGCCAGCAGTTCAGGGGTCAATGACTATGGCTACACCTTC,CASSSGVNDYGYTF
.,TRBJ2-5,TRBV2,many,TGTGCCATCACGGTCCTCGCCACACAAGAGACCCAGTACTTC,CAITVLATQETQYF
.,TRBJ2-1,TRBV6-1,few,TGTGCCAGCAGTGACCGGGAAGGTAATGAGCAGTTCTTC,CASSDREGNEQFF
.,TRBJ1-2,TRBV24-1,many,TGTGCCACCAGCCAGGAAGGGATAAGCTACACCTTC,CATSQEGISYTF